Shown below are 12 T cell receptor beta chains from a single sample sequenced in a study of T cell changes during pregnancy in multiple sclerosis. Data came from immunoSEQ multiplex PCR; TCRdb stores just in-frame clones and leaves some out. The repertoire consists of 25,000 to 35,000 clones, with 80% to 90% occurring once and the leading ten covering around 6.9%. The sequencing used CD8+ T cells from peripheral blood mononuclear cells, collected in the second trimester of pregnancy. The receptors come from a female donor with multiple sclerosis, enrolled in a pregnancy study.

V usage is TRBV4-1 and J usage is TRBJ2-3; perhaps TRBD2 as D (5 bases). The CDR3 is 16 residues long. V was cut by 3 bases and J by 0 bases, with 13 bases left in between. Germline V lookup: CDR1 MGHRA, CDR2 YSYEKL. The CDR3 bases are TGCGCCAGCAGCCAGACCGGCAGGACTAGCACAGATACGCAGTATTTT. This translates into CASSQTGRTSTDTQYF.

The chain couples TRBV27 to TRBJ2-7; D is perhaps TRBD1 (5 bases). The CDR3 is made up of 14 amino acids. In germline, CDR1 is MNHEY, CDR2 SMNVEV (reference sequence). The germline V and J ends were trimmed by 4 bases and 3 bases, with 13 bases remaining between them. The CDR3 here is CASSYSPDSYEQYF. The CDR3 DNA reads TGTGCCAGCAGTTATTCCCCCGACAGCTACGAGCAGTACTTC.

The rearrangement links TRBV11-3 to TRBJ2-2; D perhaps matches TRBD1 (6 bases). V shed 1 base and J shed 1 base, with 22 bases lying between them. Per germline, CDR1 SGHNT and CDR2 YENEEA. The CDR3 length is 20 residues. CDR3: CASSLVGRLTGTKNTGELFF. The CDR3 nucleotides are TGTGCCAGCAGCTTAGTCGGCAGATTAACCGGGACAAAGAACACCGGGGAGCTGTTTTTT.

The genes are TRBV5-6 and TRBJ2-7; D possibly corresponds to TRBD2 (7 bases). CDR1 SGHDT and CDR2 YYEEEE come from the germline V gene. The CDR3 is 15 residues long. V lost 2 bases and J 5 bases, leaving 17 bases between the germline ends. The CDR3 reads CASSLGGEGLNEQYF. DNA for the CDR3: TGTGCCAGCAGCTTAGGGGGGGAGGGACTAAACGAGCAGTACTTC.

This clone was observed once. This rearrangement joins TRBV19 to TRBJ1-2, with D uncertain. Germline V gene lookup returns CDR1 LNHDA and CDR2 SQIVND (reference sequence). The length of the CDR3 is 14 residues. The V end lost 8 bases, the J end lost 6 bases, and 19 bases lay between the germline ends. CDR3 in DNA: TGTGCCAGTGTGGATGGAGCGGCGGAAGATGGCTACACCTTC. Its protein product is CASVDGAAEDGYTF.

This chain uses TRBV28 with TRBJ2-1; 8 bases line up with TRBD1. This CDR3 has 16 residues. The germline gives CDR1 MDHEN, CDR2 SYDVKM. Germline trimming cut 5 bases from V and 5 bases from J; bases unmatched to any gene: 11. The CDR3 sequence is CASSQPGQVKNNEQFF. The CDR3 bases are TGTGCCAGCAGTCAACCGGGACAGGTGAAGAACAATGAGCAGTTCTTC.

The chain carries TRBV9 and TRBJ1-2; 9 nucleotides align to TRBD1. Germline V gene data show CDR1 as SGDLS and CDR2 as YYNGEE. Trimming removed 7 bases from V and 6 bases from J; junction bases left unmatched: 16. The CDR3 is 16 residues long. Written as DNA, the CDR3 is TGTGCCAGCGGGGGGGGCTGGACAGGGGAGGTCGATGGCTACACCTTC. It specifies CASGGGWTGEVDGYTF.

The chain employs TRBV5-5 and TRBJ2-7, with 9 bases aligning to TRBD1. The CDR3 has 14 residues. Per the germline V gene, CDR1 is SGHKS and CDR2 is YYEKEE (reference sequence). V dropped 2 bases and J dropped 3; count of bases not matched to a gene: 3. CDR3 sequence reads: CASSLGTGNYEQYF. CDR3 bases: TGTGCCAGCAGCTTAGGGACAGGGAACTACGAGCAGTACTTC. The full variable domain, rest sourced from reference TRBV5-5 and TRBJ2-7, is DAGVTQSPTHLIKTRGQQVTLRCSPISGHKSVSWYQQVLGQGPQFIFQYYEKEERGRGNFPDRFSARQFPNYSSELNVNALLLGDSALYLCASSLGTGNYEQYFGPGTRLTVT.

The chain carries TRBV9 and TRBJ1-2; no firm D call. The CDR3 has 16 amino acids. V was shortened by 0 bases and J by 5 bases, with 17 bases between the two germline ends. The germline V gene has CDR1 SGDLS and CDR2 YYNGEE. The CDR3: CASSVGRTDYGYGYTF. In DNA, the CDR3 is TGTGCCAGCAGCGTAGGGAGGACGGATTATGGATATGGCTACACCTTC.

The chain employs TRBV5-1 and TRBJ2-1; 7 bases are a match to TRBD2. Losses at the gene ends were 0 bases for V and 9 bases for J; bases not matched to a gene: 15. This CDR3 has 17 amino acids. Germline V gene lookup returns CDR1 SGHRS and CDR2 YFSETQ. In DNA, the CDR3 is TGCGCCAGCAGCTTGGGGGTACGACGGACTAGGCCCAGTGAGCAGTTCTTC. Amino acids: CASSLGVRRTRPSEQFF. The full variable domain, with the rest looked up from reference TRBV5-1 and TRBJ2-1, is KAGVTQTPRYLIKTRGQQVTLSCSPISGHRSVSWYQQTPGQGLQFLFEYFSETQRNKGNFPGRFSGRQFSNSRSEMNVSTLELGDSALYLCASSLGVRRTRPSEQFFGPGTRLTVL.

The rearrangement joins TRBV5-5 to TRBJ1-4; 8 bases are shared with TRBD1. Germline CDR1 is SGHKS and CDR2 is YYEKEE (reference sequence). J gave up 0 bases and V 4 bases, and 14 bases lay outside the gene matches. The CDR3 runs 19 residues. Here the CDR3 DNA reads TGTGCCAGCAGCCAACCTACCGGGACAGGACCGACAACTAATGAAAAACTGTTTTTT. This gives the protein CASSQPTGTGPTTNEKLFF.

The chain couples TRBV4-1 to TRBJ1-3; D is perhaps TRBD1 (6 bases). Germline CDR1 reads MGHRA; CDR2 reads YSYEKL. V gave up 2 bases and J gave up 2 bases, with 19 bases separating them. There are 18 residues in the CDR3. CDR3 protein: CASSQYLQGYEAGNTIYF. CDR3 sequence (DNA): TGCGCCAGCAGCCAATATCTGCAGGGGTATGAAGCTGGAAACACCATATATTTT.